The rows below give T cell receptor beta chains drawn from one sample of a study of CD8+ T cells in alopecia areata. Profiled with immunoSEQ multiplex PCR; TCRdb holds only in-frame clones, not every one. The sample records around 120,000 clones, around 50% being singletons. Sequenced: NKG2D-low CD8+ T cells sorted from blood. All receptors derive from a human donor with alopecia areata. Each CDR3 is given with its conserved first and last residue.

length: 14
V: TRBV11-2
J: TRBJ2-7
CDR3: CASSLGRISYEQYF

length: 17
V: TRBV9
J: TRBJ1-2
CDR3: CASSPSSGHPLNYGYTF

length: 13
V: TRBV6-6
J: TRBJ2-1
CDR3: CASNVDGYNEQFF

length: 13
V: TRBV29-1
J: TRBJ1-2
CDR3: CSVEGISVYGYTF

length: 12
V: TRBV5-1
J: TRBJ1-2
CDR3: CASSSDITGYTF

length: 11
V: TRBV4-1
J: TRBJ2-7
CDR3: CASSQEREQYF

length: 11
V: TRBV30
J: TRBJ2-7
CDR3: CAADSRYEQYF

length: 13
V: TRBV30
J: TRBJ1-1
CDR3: CAWEADMNTEAFF

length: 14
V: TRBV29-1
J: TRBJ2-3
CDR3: CSAGLAGRLDTQYF

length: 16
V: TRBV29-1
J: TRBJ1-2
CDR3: CSVVPELTGSNYGYTF

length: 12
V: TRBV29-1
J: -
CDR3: CSVEPLQETQYF

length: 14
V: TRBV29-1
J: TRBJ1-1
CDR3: CSVGGRAQNTEAFF

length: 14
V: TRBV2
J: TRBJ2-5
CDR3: CASSGPQGAETQYF

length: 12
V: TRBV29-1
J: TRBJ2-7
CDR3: CSVRREGGEQYF

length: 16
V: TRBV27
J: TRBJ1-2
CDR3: CASTNMGQGGNYGYTF

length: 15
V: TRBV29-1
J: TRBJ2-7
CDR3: CSVVSDRVGRYEQYF

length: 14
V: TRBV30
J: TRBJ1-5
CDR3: CAWSPPGPGQPQHF

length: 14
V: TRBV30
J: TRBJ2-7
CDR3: CAWSFGPSFREQYF

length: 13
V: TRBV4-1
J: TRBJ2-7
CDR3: CASSQVPTYEQYF

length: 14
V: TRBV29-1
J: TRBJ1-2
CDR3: CSVDGLQTPSGYTF

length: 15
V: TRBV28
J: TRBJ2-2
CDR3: CASSPGTGQTGELFF

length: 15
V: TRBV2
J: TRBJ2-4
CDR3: CASSWTPGQENIQYF

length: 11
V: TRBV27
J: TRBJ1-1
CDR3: CASGTDTEAFF

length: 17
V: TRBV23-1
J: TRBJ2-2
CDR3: CASSPPGQPITTRELFF

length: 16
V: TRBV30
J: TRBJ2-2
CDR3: CAWNSIAGVDTGELFF

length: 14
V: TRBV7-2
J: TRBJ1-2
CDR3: CASSSPRGNYGYTF

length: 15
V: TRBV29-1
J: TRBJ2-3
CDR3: CSVEGSSGGPDTQYF

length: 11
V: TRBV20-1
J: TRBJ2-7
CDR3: CSAGQSYEQYF

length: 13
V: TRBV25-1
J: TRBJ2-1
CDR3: CASSTRTGNEQFF

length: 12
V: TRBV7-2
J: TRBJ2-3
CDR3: CASSTGDDTQYF

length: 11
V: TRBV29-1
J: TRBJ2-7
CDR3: CSAHHGYEQYF

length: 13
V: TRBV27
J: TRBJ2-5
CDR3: CASRSDRVETQYF

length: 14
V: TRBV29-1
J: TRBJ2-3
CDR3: CSVGHSGPTDTQYF

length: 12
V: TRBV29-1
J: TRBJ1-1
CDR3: CSVGTANTEAFF

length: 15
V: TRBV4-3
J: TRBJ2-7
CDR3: CASSQDIGRSTEQYF

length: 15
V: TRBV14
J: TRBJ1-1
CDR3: CASSLLRSGDTEAFF

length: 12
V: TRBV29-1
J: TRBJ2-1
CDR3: CSAPSTLGEQFF

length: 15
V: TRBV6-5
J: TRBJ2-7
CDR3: CASSWRQGTSYEQYF

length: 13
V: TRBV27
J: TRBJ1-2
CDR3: CASSSTGDYGYTF

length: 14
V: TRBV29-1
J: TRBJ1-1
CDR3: CSVVDEGNSDEAFF

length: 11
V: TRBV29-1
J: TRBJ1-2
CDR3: CSHTDTYGYTF

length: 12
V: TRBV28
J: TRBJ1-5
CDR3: CASGYSNQPQHF

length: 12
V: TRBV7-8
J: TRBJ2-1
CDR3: CASSPGTDREFF

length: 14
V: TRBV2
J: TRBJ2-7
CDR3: CASDTGTDTYEQYF

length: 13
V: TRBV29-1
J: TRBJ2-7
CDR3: CSVGAGEGYEQYF

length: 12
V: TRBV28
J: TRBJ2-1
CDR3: CASSSSPNEQFF

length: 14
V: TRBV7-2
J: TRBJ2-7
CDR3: CASSPRLAPYEQYF

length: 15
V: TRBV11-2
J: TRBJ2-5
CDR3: CASSSHPIGRETQYF